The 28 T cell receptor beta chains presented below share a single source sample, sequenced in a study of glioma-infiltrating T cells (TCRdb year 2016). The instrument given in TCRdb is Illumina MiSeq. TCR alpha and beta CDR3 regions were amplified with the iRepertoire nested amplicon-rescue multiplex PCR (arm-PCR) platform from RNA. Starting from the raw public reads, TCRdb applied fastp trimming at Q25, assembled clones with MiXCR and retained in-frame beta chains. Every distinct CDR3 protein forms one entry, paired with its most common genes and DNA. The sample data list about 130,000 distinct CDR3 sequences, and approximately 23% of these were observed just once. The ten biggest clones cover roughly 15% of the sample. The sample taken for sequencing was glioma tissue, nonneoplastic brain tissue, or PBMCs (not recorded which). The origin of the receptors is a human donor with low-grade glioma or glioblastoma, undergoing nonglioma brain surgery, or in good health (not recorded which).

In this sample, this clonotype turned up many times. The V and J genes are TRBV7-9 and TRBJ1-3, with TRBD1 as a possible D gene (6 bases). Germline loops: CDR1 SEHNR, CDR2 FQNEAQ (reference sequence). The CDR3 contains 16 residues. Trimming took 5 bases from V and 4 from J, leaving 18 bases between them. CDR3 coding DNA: TGTGCCAGCAGCCCACCCCAGGGGCTGTGGGGAAACACCATATATTTT. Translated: CASSPPQGLWGNTIYF.

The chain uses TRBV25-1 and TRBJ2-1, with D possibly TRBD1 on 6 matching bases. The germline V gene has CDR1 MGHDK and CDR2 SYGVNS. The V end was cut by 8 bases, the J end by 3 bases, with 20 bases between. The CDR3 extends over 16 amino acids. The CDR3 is CASGRSDSFLYNEQFF. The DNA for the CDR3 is TGTGCCAGCGGGCGTTCGGACAGCTTCCTCTACAATGAGCAGTTCTTC.

CDR3 amino acids: CASSQDELAGGEQFF. As DNA, the CDR3 is TGTGCCAGCAGCCAAGATGAACTAGCCGGGGGTGAGCAGTTCTTC. V is TRBV4-2 and J is TRBJ2-1, with a tentative D call TRBD2 (6 bases). Germline CDR1 reads LGHNA; CDR2 reads YNFKEQ. The V end lost 0 bases, the J end lost 9 bases, and 15 bases lay between the germline ends. This CDR3 comprises 15 residues.

The CDR3 DNA reads TGTGCCAGCAGAAGACAGGGCGCCGGGAGCTCCTACGAGCAGTACTTC. Translating gives CASRRQGAGSSYEQYF. The J gene is TRBJ2-7, the V gene TRBV12-3 or TRBV12-4; a possible D gene is TRBD1 (7 bases). This CDR3 spans 16 amino acids. The V gene lost 6 bases and the J gene lost 0 bases, with 18 bases spanning the gap.

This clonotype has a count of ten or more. The CDR3 region has the DNA TGCAGTGCTAGAGAGACGCCAGGGGGAGGGAATCAGCCCCAGCATTTT. Translated: CSARETPGGGNQPQHF. The gene calls are TRBV20-1 and TRBJ1-5; 7 bases align to TRBD1. The ends lost 0 bases at V and 4 bases at J; junction bases unmatched: 9. The V gene's germline CDR1 is DFQATT and CDR2 SNEGSKA (reference sequence). The CDR3 totals 16 residues.

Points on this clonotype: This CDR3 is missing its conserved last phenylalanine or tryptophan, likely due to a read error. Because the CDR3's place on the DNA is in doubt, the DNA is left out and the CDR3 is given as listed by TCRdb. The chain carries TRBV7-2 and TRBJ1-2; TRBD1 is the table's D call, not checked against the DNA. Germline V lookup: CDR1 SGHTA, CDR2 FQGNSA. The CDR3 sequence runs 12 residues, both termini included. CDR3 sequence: CASSLQGAGTHL.

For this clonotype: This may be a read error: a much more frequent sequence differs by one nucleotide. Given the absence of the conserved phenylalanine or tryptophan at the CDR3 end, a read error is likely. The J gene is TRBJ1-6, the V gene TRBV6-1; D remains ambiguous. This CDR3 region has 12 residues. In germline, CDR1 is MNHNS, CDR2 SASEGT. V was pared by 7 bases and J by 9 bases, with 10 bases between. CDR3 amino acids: CASTGCASPLHS. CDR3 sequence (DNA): TGTGCCAGCACCGGGTGCGCTTCACCCCTCCACTCT.

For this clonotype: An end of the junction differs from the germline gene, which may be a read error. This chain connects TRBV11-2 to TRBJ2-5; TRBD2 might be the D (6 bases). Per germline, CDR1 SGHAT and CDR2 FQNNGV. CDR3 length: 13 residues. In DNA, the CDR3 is TGTGCCAGCAGCTTAGAGCGGGAAGAGAACCAGTACTTC. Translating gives CASSLEREENQYF.

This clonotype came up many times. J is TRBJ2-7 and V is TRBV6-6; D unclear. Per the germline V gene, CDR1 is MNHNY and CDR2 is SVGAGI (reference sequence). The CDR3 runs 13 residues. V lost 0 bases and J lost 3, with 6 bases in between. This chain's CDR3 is CASSYSRYYEQYF. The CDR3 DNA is TGTGCCAGCAGTTACTCGCGTTACTACGAGCAGTACTTC.

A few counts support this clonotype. In DNA, the CDR3 is TGCGCCAGCAGCTTGCATAGCGGGGCGAGTAATGAGCAGTTCTTC. This codes for CASSLHSGASNEQFF. The rearrangement joins TRBV5-1 to TRBJ2-1; 8 bases are a match to TRBD2. The CDR3 is 15 amino acids. Looked up from germline, CDR1 is SGHRS and CDR2 is YFSETQ. V lost 1 base, J lost 7 bases, and 7 bases stayed unmatched. Full variable domain (rest looked up from reference TRBV5-1 and TRBJ2-1): KAGVTQTPRYLIKTRGQQVTLSCSPISGHRSVSWYQQTPGQGLQFLFEYFSETQRNKGNFPGRFSGRQFSNSRSEMNVSTLELGDSALYLCASSLHSGASNEQFFGPGTRLTVL.

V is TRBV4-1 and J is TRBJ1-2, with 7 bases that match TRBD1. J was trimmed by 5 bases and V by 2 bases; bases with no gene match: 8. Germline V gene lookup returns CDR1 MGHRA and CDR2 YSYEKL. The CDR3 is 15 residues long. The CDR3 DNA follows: TGCGCCAGCAGCCAAACTACAGGGGAGGGGTATGGCTACACCTTC. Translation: CASSQTTGEGYGYTF.

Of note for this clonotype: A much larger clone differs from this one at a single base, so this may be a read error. The CDR3 loop reads CASSFIKQVRSEAFF. Written as DNA, the CDR3 is TGTGCCAGCAGTTTTATAAAGCAGGTACGGTCTGAAGCTTTCTTT. The chain joins TRBV28 to TRBJ1-1; D gene ambiguous. V shed 3 bases and J shed 6 bases, with 17 bases lying between them. The CDR3 consists of 15 residues. Germline V gives CDR1 MDHEN, CDR2 SYDVKM.

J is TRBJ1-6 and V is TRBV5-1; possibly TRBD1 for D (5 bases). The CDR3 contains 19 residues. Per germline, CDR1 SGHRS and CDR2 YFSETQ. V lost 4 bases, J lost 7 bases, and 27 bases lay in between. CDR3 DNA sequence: TGCGCCAGCAGCCGGACGGACATATCCAGACAGAGCCAAAATTCACCCCTCCACTTT. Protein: CASSRTDISRQSQNSPLHF.

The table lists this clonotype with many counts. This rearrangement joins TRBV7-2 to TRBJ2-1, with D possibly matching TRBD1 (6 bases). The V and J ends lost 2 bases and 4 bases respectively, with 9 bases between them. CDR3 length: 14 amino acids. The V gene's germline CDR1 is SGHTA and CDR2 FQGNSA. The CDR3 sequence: CASSLTGQYNEQFF. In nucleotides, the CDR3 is TGTGCCAGCAGCTTAACCGGACAGTACAATGAGCAGTTCTTC.

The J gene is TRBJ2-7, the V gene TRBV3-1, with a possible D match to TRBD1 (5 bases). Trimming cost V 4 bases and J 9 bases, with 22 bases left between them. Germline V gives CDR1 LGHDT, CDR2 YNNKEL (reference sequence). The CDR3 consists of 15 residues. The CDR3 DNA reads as TGTGCCAGCAGCCTTACAGGAGACTCCCTACGTGGGCAGTACTTC. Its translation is CASSLTGDSLRGQYF.

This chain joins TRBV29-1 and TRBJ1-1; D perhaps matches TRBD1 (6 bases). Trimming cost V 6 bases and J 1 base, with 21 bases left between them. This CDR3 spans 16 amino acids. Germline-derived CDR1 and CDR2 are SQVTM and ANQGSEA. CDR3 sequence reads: CSVQPAQGSRNTEAFF. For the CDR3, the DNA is TGCAGCGTCCAACCCGCACAGGGAAGCAGGAACACTGAAGCTTTCTTT.

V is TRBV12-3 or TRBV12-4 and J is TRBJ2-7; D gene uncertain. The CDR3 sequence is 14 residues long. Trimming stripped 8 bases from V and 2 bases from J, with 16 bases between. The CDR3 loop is CASGSRYSPYEQYF. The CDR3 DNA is TGTGCCAGCGGTTCGAGGTACAGCCCCTACGAGCAGTACTTC.

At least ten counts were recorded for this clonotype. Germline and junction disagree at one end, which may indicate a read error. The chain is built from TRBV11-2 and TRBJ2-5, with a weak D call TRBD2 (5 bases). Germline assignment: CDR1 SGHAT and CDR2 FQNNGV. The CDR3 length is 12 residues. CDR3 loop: CANSFGIQTQYF. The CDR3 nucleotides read TGTGCCAACAGCTTCGGGATTCAGACCCAGTACTTC.

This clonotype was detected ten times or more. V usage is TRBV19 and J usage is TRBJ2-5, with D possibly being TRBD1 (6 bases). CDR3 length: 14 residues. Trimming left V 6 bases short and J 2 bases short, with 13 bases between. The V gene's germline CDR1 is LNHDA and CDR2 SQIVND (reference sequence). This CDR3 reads CASSIQGLQETQYF. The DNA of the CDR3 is TGTGCCAGTAGCATACAGGGATTGCAAGAGACCCAGTACTTC.

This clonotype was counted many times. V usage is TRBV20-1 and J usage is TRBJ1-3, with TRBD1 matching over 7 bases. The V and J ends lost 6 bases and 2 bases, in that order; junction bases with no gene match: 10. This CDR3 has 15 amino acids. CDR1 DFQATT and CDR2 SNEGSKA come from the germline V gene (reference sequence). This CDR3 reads CSADGPGQTGNTIYF. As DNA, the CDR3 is TGCAGTGCCGACGGGCCGGGACAGACTGGAAACACCATATATTTT.

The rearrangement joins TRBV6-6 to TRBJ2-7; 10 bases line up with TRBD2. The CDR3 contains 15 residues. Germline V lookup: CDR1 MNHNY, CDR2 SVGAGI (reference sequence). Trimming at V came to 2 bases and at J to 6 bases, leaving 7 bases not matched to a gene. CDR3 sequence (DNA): TGTGCCAGCAGTTACGACAGCGGGAGGGCGGGCGAGCAGTACTTC. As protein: CASSYDSGRAGEQYF.

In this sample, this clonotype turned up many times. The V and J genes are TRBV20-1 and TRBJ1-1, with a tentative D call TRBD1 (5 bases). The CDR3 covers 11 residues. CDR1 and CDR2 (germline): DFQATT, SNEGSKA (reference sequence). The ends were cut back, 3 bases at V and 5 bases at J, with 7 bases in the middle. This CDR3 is CSASGGTEAFF. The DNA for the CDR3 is TGCAGTGCTAGTGGGGGGACTGAAGCTTTCTTT.

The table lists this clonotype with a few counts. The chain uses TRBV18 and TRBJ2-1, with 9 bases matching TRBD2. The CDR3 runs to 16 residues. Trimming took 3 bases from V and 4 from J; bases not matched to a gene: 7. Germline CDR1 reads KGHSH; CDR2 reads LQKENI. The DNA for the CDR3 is TGTGCCAGCTCACCCCTACTAGCGGGTCAGTACAATGAGCAGTTCTTC. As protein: CASSPLLAGQYNEQFF. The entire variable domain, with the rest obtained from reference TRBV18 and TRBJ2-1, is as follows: NAGVMQNPRHLVRRRGQEARLRCSPMKGHSHVYWYRQLPEEGLKFMVYLQKENIIDESGMPKERFSAEFPKEGPSILRIQQVVRGDSAAYFCASSPLLAGQYNEQFFGPGTRLTVL.

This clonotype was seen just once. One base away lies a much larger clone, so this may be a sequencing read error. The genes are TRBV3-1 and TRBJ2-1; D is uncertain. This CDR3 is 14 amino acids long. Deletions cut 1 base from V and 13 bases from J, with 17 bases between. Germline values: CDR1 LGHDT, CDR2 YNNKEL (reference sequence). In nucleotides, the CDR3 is TGTGCCAGCAGCCAAGCGGCGTGGGCGGTCATTCAGTTCTTC. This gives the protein CASSQAAWAVIQFF.

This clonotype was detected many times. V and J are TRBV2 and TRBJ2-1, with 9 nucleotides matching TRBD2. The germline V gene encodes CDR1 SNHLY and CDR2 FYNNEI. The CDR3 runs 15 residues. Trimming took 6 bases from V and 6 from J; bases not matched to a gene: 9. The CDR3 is CASSPGTSHINEQFF. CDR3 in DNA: TGTGCCAGCAGCCCCGGGACTAGCCATATCAATGAGCAGTTCTTC.

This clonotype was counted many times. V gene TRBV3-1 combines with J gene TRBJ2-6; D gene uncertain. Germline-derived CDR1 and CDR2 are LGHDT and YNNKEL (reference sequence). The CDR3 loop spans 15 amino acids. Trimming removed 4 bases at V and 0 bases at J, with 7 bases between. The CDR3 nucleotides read TGTGCCAGCAGCCCCCCGGTCTCTGGGGCCAACGTCCTGACTTTC. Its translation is CASSPPVSGANVLTF.

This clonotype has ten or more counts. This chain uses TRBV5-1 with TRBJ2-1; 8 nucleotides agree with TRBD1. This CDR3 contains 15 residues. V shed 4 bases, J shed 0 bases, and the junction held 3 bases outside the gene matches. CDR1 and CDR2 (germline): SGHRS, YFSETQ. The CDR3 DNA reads TGCGCCAGCAGCGTAGGACAGGGCTCCTACAATGAGCAGTTCTTC. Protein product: CASSVGQGSYNEQFF.

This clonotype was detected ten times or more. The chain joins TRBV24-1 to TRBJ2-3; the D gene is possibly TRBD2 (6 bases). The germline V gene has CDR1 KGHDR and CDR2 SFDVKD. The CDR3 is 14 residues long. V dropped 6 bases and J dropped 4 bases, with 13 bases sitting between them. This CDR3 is CATSTAGSPDTQYF. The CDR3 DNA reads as TGTGCCACCAGTACCGCGGGATCCCCAGATACGCAGTATTTT.